Reported below is one T cell receptor beta chain. This clonotype has just a few counts. Its specific antigen is unknown. Base qualities are not provided; no much larger clone lies one nucleotide away. The entry originates in a study of blood T cells in healthy people across ages (dated by TCRdb to the mid-2010s). In the study overall: In model experiments, template switching captured roughly one uniquely barcoded TCR beta cDNA molecule for every two T cells. To track age-related changes in TCR beta repertoire diversity, the study relied on deep sequencing normalized with unique cDNA molecular identifiers. Donors were grouped into four age groups: young (average approximately 15 years), middle-aged (39), aged (62) and long-lived (approximately 78). For two donors (one aged 18 to 30 and one aged 80 or older), the study analyzed two additional independent replicas of 1 million unique cDNA reads from the same blood draw. What the study reported, not specific to this receptor: Total diversity estimates from one million sequenced T cells were considered lower bounds and underestimates. Because profiling used bulk unsorted PBMCs, naive and antigen-experienced compartments could not be compared conclusively. There was a strong correlation between observed TCR beta diversity and the percentage of naive T cells measured by flow cytometry. Because donor CMV infection status was unknown, age-related changes in expanded clonotypes were potentially confounded. Compared with the aged group, more naive CD4+ T cells, fewer expanded clones and increased TCR diversity were shown by the long-lived group, suggesting age selection. As age increased, observed TCR beta diversity per million T cells dropped in a roughly linear way, and a significant reduction was already evident by age about 40.

Donors were 35 to 40 systemically healthy Caucasian individuals from Russia aged roughly 6 to 90 years. About 9.8 milliliters of peripheral blood were drawn from each donor into EDTA-treated Vacutainer tubes. Ficoll-Paque density-gradient centrifugation was used to isolate PBMCs, with at least 7 million obtained per sample. Total RNA, at least 6 micrograms per sample, was extracted from PBMCs with Trizol reagent. For every donor, flow cytometry on a PBMC aliquot measured the percentage of naive CD45RAhigh/CD27high T cells. V is cut by 9 bases and J by 0 bases, and the space between the germline ends is 12 bases. The CDR3 spans 14 residues, from the cysteine through the phenylalanine. Of all the DNA, just the CDR3 is kept, 42 bases in frame from base 1. CDR1 and CDR2 are drawn from the germline V gene: MNHEY, SVGEGT. The library relied on 5' RACE. Instrument used: Illumina HiSeq 2500. A second PCR of about 6 to 11 cycles was performed with a sample-barcoded 5' primer and a J-beta primer mix. A template-switch 5' adaptor carrying 12 random nucleotides introduced a unique molecular identifier onto each TCR beta cDNA molecule. At least 2.5 million CDR3-containing paired-end reads were obtained from each sample. The Mint cDNA synthesis kit, primed by a TRBC-specific oligonucleotide, was used to synthesize first-strand cDNA from all RNA. Following uracil-DNA glycosylase treatment, a first 18-cycle PCR with universal primers M1SS and BC2_uni_R was performed on all cDNA. For the original study's pipeline: Normalization of each sample was performed by random selection of 1 million high-quality reads, each carrying a distinct molecular identifier. Instead of being binned into consensus sequences, reads that shared molecular identifiers were thrown out. MiTCR, with a Q25 quality threshold and the strictest error-elimination algorithm, was used for CDR3 identification, clonotype clustering and error correction. Lower-bound total TCR beta diversity was estimated with a nonparametric unseen species model using Euler transformation. Clones were called with MiXCR by TCRdb after fastp trimmed the public reads at Q25, and only in-frame beta chains were retained. Rows are combined by CDR3 protein, so each entry shows the most common genes and DNA. The V and J calls were determined by TCRdb, not by the authors. The sample table lists around 520,000 distinct CDR3 sequences, about a quarter of them with a count of one. Together, the top ten hold approximately 3.6% of the sample.

Another study also made use of these data, one on T cells of mothers and their children. The second paper states: The donors were nine systemically healthy Caucasian individuals, made up of three mothers and their six children. cDNA synthesis used all of the extracted RNA, with around 1.5 ug of RNA in each 15 ul reaction. In the second PCR, the M1S primer introduced both the sample barcodes and 2-4 random nucleotides. More than 9 million TCR beta CDR3 reads were obtained from each mother, and some 3.3 million reads were obtained from each child. Thymic selection shapes the output of TCR recombination in a similar way in related and unrelated pairs, and inherited differences have a minor effect. Normalized repertoire overlap was always found to be slightly, but never significantly, higher in related mother-child pairs than in unrelated mother-child pairs. No persistent microchimeric T cell clones were found, with a detection sensitivity of 85 to 100 clones per million clonotypes. In the study, deep NGS was used to compare the TCR beta repertoires of mothers and children, and features distinguishing related mother-child pairs from unrelated individuals were sought. The mean age was roughly 36 +/- 4 years for the mothers and 11 +/- 4 years for the children. After adapter ligation with NEBNext reagents, the libraries were sequenced on Illumina HiSeq 2000 with 100+100 nt paired-end reads. To avoid cross-contamination, the mother libraries and the child libraries were prepared a month apart and sequenced in separate runs. Between roughly 500,000 and 2,300,000 distinct TCR beta clonotypes were identified per donor. Naive TCR beta clonotypes were estimated from low-frequency clonotypes matched to each donor's FACS-determined naive share, without sorting.

This sequence originates from a boy aged 2 to 10 in good health. Recombination joined TRBV6-2 or TRBV6-3 with TRBJ2-1; the D gene is perhaps TRBD2, from 5 matching bases. The source material was blood. The CDR3 has the sequence CASRRASSYNEQFF. The DNA sequence follows: TGTGCCAGTAGGCGGGCTTCCTCCTACAATGAGCAGTTCTTC.